The clone carrying this T cell receptor (beta chain) was seen ten or more times. Antigen: not known. TCRdb called the PCR reads again in MiXCR, with one record for every CDR3 protein. The sample lists 100,000 or so distinct CDR3 sequences; 21% were seen once. Sorting captured naive CD8 T cells as CD8+CD4-CCR7+CD45RA+. These data come from a study of molecular identifiers for immune sequencing clone quantification. Study outcomes and limitations: Highly expanded clones may be undercounted when identical TCR molecules share barcodes.

The sequenced sample consisted of naive CD8+ T cells from blood, with Jurkat cell RNA spiked in. This sample's subset: FACS-sorted CD8+CD4-CCR7+CD45RA+ naive T cells. This TCR derives from a human donor in good health. Some libraries in this study had Jurkat cell RNA spiked in.

In DNA form, the CDR3 reads TGTGCCAGCAGCCCACACCCTAGCGGGAGGTACACAGATACGCAGTATTTT. Amino acid sequence: CASSPHPSGRYTDTQYF. This chain connects TRBV7-2 to TRBJ2-3; 11 bases map to TRBD2. Per the germline V gene, CDR1 is SGHTA and CDR2 is FQGNSA. With V trimmed by 5 bases and J by 2 bases, 9 bases remained unmatched. The CDR3 totals 17 residues.